The 17 T cell receptor beta chains below were found in one sample sequenced in a study of radiotherapy plus CTLA-4 blockade in lung cancer. Profiling relied on immunoSEQ multiplex PCR, and the TCRdb table lists in-frame clones only, not all of them. The data contain roughly 120,000 clones, around 75% of them seen just once; the ten biggest clones take up roughly 5%. Material: peripheral blood, obtained from a patient treated with radiotherapy plus ipilimumab. The source is a human donor with non-small cell lung cancer who had a partial response to radiotherapy plus ipilimumab.

This clone was recorded only once. This chain uses TRBV2 with TRBJ2-7; D is perhaps TRBD1 (7 bases). Trimming removed 2 bases at V and 4 bases at J, with 12 bases between. The germline V gene has CDR1 SNHLY and CDR2 FYNNEI. The CDR3 totals 14 residues. This chain's CDR3 is CASSETSGGYEQYF. The DNA of the CDR3 is TGTGCCAGCAGTGAAACTTCAGGGGGGTACGAGCAGTACTTC.

CDR3 sequence (DNA): TGTGCCAGCAAGCAACAGGGGGGTGGCTACACCTTC. Translation gives CASKQQGGGYTF. The chain employs TRBV6-4 and TRBJ1-2, with TRBD1 matching over 8 bases. V shed 7 bases, J shed 7 bases, and the junction held 5 bases outside the gene matches. This CDR3 region has 12 residues. Germline values: CDR1 MRHNA, CDR2 SNTAGT.

This clone was counted between two and nine times. J is TRBJ2-4 and V is TRBV19; D is ambiguous. The germline V and J ends were trimmed by 3 bases and 0 bases, with 9 bases remaining between them. CDR1 and CDR2 from the germline V gene are LNHDA and SQIVND (reference sequence). The CDR3 has 15 residues. CDR3 sequence (DNA): TGTGCCAGTAGTATCCTAGACGGAGCCAAAAACATTCAGTACTTC. Its translation is CASSILDGAKNIQYF.

This sequence joins TRBV7-9 and TRBJ2-7, with TRBD1 matching over 8 bases. From germline, CDR1 is SEHNR and CDR2 FQNEAQ (reference sequence). After removal of 5 bases from V and 4 bases from J, the junction contained 10 bases not matched to a gene. The CDR3 sequence is 15 residues long. The DNA for the CDR3 is TGTGCCAGCAGCCAGTGGACAGGGTTTAGTTACGAGCAGTACTTC. Translation: CASSQWTGFSYEQYF.

This sequence joins TRBV7-2 and TRBJ2-1, with 16 bases matching TRBD2. Germline loops: CDR1 SGHTA, CDR2 FQGNSA. The trim removed 3 bases at V and 8 bases at J, leaving 4 bases unmatched. There are 16 residues in the CDR3. The CDR3 protein is CASSFPGLAGGDEQFF. The CDR3 coding sequence is TGTGCCAGCAGCTTCCCGGGACTAGCGGGAGGGGATGAGCAGTTCTTC.

The chain uses TRBV7-9 and TRBJ1-6, with TRBD1 matching 9 bases. Germline lookup yields CDR1 SEHNR and CDR2 FQNEAQ (reference sequence). Losses at the gene ends were 6 bases for V and 19 bases for J; bases not matched to a gene: 13. The CDR3 is 13 amino acids. CDR3 sequence (DNA): TGTGCCAGCAGTGTACTTCCGGGACAGGGAGTACACTTT. Its translation: CASSVLPGQGVHF. Based on the CDR3 plus reference TRBV7-9 and TRBJ1-6, the full variable domain is DTGVSQNPRHKITKRGQNVTFRCDPISEHNRLYWYRQTLGQGPEFLTYFQNEAQLEKSRLLSDRFSAERPKGSFSTLEIQRTEQGDSAMYLCASSVLPGQGVHFGNGTRLTVT.

This clone was seen a single time. V gene TRBV2 combines with J gene TRBJ2-7; D may be TRBD1 (6 bases). The ends were cut back, 7 bases at V and 3 bases at J, with 16 bases in the middle. This CDR3 region has 14 residues. Per germline, CDR1 SNHLY and CDR2 FYNNEI. In nucleotides, the CDR3 is TGTGCCAGCATTCCCTGGGACATCCACTACGAGCAGTACTTC. Translation gives CASIPWDIHYEQYF.

The chain carries TRBV7-2 and TRBJ1-1; D may be TRBD1 (5 bases). Germline lookup yields CDR1 SGHTA and CDR2 FQGNSA. The germline V and J ends were trimmed by 4 bases and 1 base, with 13 bases remaining between them. This CDR3 has 15 residues. The CDR3 nucleotides are TGTGCCAGCAGCTCAAAAGGACAATCGAACACTGAAGCTTTCTTT. Translated: CASSSKGQSNTEAFF.

V is TRBV7-9 and J is TRBJ2-7, with unresolved D. The germline V gene encodes CDR1 SEHNR and CDR2 FQNEAQ (reference sequence). The V and J ends lost 4 bases and 2 bases respectively, with 9 bases between them. The CDR3 is 13 amino acids. The CDR3 DNA reads TGTGCCAGCAGCTCCTCGACAACCTACGAGCAGTACGTC. This encodes CASSSSTTYEQYV.

This chain's CDR3 is CASSPSGGVVRQETQYF. The CDR3 DNA sequence: TGTGCCAGCAGCCCAAGTGGGGGGGTTGTTCGGCAAGAGACCCAGTACTTC. The rearrangement joins TRBV9 to TRBJ2-5, with 7 bases that match TRBD2. Germline loops: CDR1 SGDLS, CDR2 YYNGEE. Trimming at V came to 4 bases and at J to 2 bases, leaving 14 bases not matched to a gene. The CDR3 loop spans 17 amino acids.

This clone was counted a few times. This chain joins TRBV18 and TRBJ1-6; 11 nucleotides agree with TRBD1. Germline V CDR1 and CDR2: KGHSH, LQKENI. V shed 6 bases and J 9 bases; nucleotides not matched to a gene: 13. The length of the CDR3 is 17 residues. In nucleotides, the CDR3 is TGTGCCAGCTCCCTCACGGGCGGACAGGGGGCAAGTTCACCCCTCCACTTT. This encodes CASSLTGGQGASSPLHF.

This clone was counted only a few times. The chain is built from TRBV6-5 and TRBJ1-2; TRBD1 matches at 8 bases. Germline CDR1 is MNHEY and CDR2 is SVGAGI. The CDR3 runs to 15 residues. The V segment lost 5 bases and the J segment 4 bases; nucleotides outside the gene matches: 9. The CDR3 sequence is CASSKRDRSAYGYTF. The CDR3 coding sequence is TGTGCCAGCAGTAAGAGGGACAGGTCGGCCTATGGCTACACCTTC.

This clone occurred once. This rearrangement joins TRBV27 to TRBJ1-4, with 10 bases lining up with TRBD1. CDR1 and CDR2 from the germline V gene are MNHEY and SMNVEV (reference sequence). The CDR3 length is 12 residues. J was trimmed by 8 bases and V by 6 bases; bases with no gene match: 0. CDR3 in amino acids: CASRDRGEKLFF. As DNA, the CDR3 is TGTGCCAGCAGGGACAGGGGGGAAAAACTGTTTTTT.

The chain couples TRBV18 to TRBJ2-5; 7 nucleotides match TRBD2. With the DNA end fitting TRBJ2-7 better, the J assignment may be wrong. CDR1 and CDR2 (germline): KGHSH, LQKENI. The CDR3 contains 14 residues. The CDR3 nucleotides are TGTGCCAGCTCACCGACGGGACTATACGACGAGCAGTACTTC. This encodes CASSPTGLYDEQYF.

The J gene is TRBJ2-3, the V gene TRBV5-1, with 9 bases fitting TRBD2. The germline CDR1 and CDR2 sequences are SGHRS and YFSETQ. V shed 4 bases, J shed 0 bases, and the junction held 6 bases outside the gene matches. The CDR3 is made up of 16 amino acids. CDR3 loop: CASSPGTSSSTDTQYF. For the CDR3, the DNA is TGCGCCAGCAGCCCGGGGACTAGCAGTAGCACAGATACGCAGTATTTT.

This clone was picked up a small number of times. V is TRBV14 and J is TRBJ1-3, with 9 bases matching TRBD1. V shed 3 bases and J 4 bases; nucleotides not matched to a gene: 10. CDR1 is SGHDN, CDR2 FVKESK, per germline. CDR3 size: 17 residues. CDR3 in amino acids: CASSHAGTGIKGNTIYF. In DNA form, the CDR3 reads TGTGCCAGCAGCCATGCCGGGACAGGGATTAAAGGAAACACCATATATTTT.

The chain uses TRBV11-2 and TRBJ2-7, with D perhaps matching TRBD2 (6 bases). Trimming took 6 bases from V and 5 from J, leaving 11 bases between them. The CDR3 contains 12 residues. The germline CDR1 and CDR2 sequences are SGHAT and FQNNGV. The CDR3 reads CASSQEGNEQYF. CDR3 nucleotide sequence: TGTGCCAGCAGTCAGGAGGGAAACGAGCAGTACTTC.